This entry describes one T cell receptor beta chain. No cognate antigen has been identified for it. No base qualities exist here, and no much larger clone lies one base off it. This sample was taken from a study of T cell responses to AZD1222 COVID-19 vaccine (dated by TCRdb to the early 2020s). Some background on the complete study: AZD1222 recipients with second doses at about 4 weeks or about 12 weeks were pooled, because spike-specific TCR depth and breadth did not differ between schedules. A total of approximately 250 trial participants underwent TCR sequencing, of whom about 200 had received two doses of AZD1222 and roughly 26 had received two doses of the MenACWY control vaccine. Enrollment into the trials was organized by age into subgroups of 18-55, 56-69 and 70-plus years, and those subgroups contained approximately 150, 30 and 60 TCR-sequenced participants, respectively. The research as a whole found: Conclusions about previously exposed vaccinees are limited, since just 6 or 7 AZD1222 recipients were seropositive for SARS-CoV-2 at baseline. A significant rise in spike-specific TCR breadth and depth was observed after two AZD1222 doses relative to day 0 and relative to MenACWY recipients. Epitopes outside the regions mutated in the B.1.351 and B.1.1.7 variants were reportedly recognized by nearly half of the unique spike-specific TCRs. In the small 56-69-year group, the increase in depth fell short of significance, most likely because of low power. Because no samples from the day 14 peak response were available, repertoires could be characterized only after the peak T cell response. CD4 TCRs associated with the vaccine covered the entire spike protein, and the dominant responses were in regions 160-218 and 743-854. Participants were mostly white British, with more females than males. The authors suggested clonal diversity may have been underestimated.

The sample's time point label is to be understood as: baseline before first vaccination. The vaccinee samples were drawn from two UK trials, COV001 and COV002, one of which was a single-blind randomized controlled phase 2/3 trial testing AZD1222 (ChAdOx1 nCoV-19) in healthy adults. Trial participant PBMC samples were collected at day 0 and day 28 after the second dose for TCRbeta chain sequencing. The CDR3 regions of human TCRbeta chains were analyzed by immunosequencing. The original pipeline was this. Repertoire TCRs were matched against a reference library of SARS-CoV-2-specific TCRs generated with the MIRA antigen-specificity platform. Breadth was defined as the fraction of unique TCRs that were SARS-CoV-2-associated. Depth was defined as the fraction of total T cells that were SARS-CoV-2-associated. Using the MIRA data, each spike-specific TCR was assigned both to the spike region to which the TCR was reactive and to a CD4 or CD8 class. Log10-transformed breadth and depth values were compared by one-way ANOVA with Sidak's multiple comparisons tests. What TCRdb holds here is the immuneACCESS table cut down to in-frame rearrangements. Part of the clones is not present; checked against another copy, under half of the missing clones reflect an unresolved V gene, and the others are unexplained. V, J and clone size derive from that table, while D and trimming were established from the DNA sequence. In this sample the table shows more than 150,000 clones, around 92% of which occur a single time. The top ten constitute around 9.3% of the sample.

The sequence came from an adult in good health. The sequences come from peripheral blood, collected on day 0 of AZD1222 vaccination.

The CDR3 corresponds to CASSGTSGRAYNEQFF. The nucleotide sequence is TGTGCCAGCTCCGGGACTAGCGGGAGGGCCTACAATGAGCAGTTCTTC. The V and J genes are TRBV2 and TRBJ2-1; 16 central bases correspond to TRBD2. V trim: 8 bases; J trim: 2 bases; unmatched bases: 3. The CDR3 sequence holds 16 residues, the cysteine and phenylalanine included. Only the CDR3 part of the read is kept: 48 bases, read in frame from the first base. CDR1 is given as SNHLY and CDR2 as FYNNEI, both from the germline V gene.